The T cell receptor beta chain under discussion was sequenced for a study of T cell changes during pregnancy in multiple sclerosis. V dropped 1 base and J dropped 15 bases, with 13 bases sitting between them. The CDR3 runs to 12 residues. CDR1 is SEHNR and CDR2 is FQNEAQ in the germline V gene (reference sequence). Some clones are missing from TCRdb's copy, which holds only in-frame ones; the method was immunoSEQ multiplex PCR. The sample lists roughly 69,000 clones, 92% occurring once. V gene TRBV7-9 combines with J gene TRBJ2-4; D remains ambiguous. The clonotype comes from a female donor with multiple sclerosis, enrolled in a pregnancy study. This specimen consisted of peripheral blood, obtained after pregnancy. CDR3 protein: CASSLVDSSMYF. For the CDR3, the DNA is TGTGCCAGCAGCTTAGTTGATTCGTCTATGTACTTC. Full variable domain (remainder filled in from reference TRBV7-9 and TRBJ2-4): DTGVSQNPRHKITKRGQNVTFRCDPISEHNRLYWYRQTLGQGPEFLTYFQNEAQLEKSRLLSDRFSAERPKGSFSTLEIQRTEQGDSAMYLCASSLVDSSMYFGAGTRLSVL.